The 21 T cell receptor beta chains given below trace back to one sample, sequenced in a study of CD8 T cells in ankylosing spondylitis. Whole-study results and caveats: A TCR beta motif of several highly homologous variants seemed to mark ankylosing spondylitis blood.

Antigens for these TCRs are unknown. MiXCR, applied by TCRdb to the 5' RACE reads, yields one record per CDR3 protein. Of about 330,000 distinct CDR3 sequences listed, 6.5% to 10% are singletons. The specimen was blood, either unsorted or a sorted T cell fraction (not recorded which). The source of these receptors is a male donor with ankylosing spondylitis.

V usage is TRBV4-1 and J usage is TRBJ2-1; 8 bases are shared with TRBD2. CDR3 size: 17 residues. V was pared by 2 bases and J by 11 bases, with 17 bases of the junction left unmatched. Looked up from germline, CDR1 is MGHRA and CDR2 is YSYEKL. DNA for the CDR3: TGCGCCAGCAGCCAACCCCTTGGTTTGGCTAGCGGGTGGAAGCAGTTCTTC. This sequence encodes CASSQPLGLASGWKQFF.

The V and J genes are TRBV4-2 and TRBJ2-3; D remains unclear. CDR1 is LGHNA and CDR2 is YNFKEQ in the germline V gene. CDR3 length: 15 amino acids. Trimming removed 0 bases from V and 5 bases from J, with 12 bases in between. The CDR3 here is CASSQDRGWVDTQYF. The CDR3 DNA sequence: TGTGCCAGCAGCCAAGATCGTGGCTGGGTAGATACGCAGTATTTT.

V is TRBV5-1 and J is TRBJ1-1, with a possible D match to TRBD1 (5 bases). The V end lost 0 bases, the J end lost 4 bases, and 13 bases lay between the germline ends. Germline CDR1 SGHRS, CDR2 YFSETQ. This CDR3 has 15 amino acids. For the CDR3, the DNA is TGCGCCAGCAGCTTGGGAGGTGGGACGCGCACTGAAGCTTTCTTT. Protein: CASSLGGGTRTEAFF.

This clonotype has a handful of counts. V and J are TRBV12-3 or TRBV12-4 and TRBJ1-2; D unresolved. The CDR3 is made up of 13 amino acids. Trimming cost V 9 bases and J 8 bases, with 19 bases left between them. The CDR3 DNA reads TGTGCCAGTTCCCAGGAGACGTTGGAAGGCTACACCTTC. Translating it yields CASSQETLEGYTF.

The chain's CDR3 is CASSPGPTNYEQYF. The DNA of the CDR3 is TGTGCCAGCAGCCCGGGACCGACTAACTACGAGCAGTACTTC. J is TRBJ2-7 and V is TRBV6-1; the D call may be TRBD1 or TRBD2 (5 bases each). Trimming pared 6 bases from V and 3 bases from J, leaving 15 bases between. The germline CDR1 and CDR2 sequences are MNHNS and SASEGT. There are 14 residues in the CDR3.

This clonotype was found a few times. This chain uses TRBV3-1 with TRBJ1-4; no clear D gene. Germline V gene sequence: CDR1 LGHDT, CDR2 YNNKEL (reference sequence). V was trimmed by 0 bases and J by 8 bases, leaving 13 bases between them. The CDR3 covers 15 residues. The CDR3 spells CASSQDWANREKLFF. The CDR3 coding sequence is TGTGCCAGCAGCCAAGATTGGGCCAATCGGGAAAAACTGTTTTTT.

This clonotype has just a few counts. For the CDR3, the DNA is TGCGCCAGCAGCTTAGGGACTGATAGCAATCAGCCCCAGCATTTT. Its protein product is CASSLGTDSNQPQHF. The chain uses TRBV5-1 and TRBJ1-5, with D perhaps TRBD1 (5 bases). Trimming removed 2 bases at V and 0 bases at J, with 9 bases between. The CDR3 loop spans 15 amino acids. CDR1 SGHRS and CDR2 YFSETQ come from the germline V gene.

V usage is TRBV10-1 and J usage is TRBJ2-1, with D possibly TRBD1 on 6 matching bases. Deletions cut 8 bases from V and 2 bases from J, with 25 bases between. The CDR3 length is 18 residues. Germline V gene sequence: CDR1 WNHNN, CDR2 SYGVQD (reference sequence). This CDR3 is CASSRDIGTRSPYNEQFF. The CDR3 region has the DNA TGCGCCAGCTCCCGGGACATCGGAACCAGATCTCCCTACAATGAGCAGTTCTTC.

At least ten counts were recorded for this clonotype. In DNA form, the CDR3 reads TGTGCCACCACCGGGGCCCCGGGGGCAGACCCCTACGAGCAGTACTTC. It is translated as CATTGAPGADPYEQYF. The gene calls are TRBV10-3 and TRBJ2-7; D may correspond to TRBD1 or TRBD2 (6 bases each). The V end was cut by 10 bases, the J end by 2 bases, with 24 bases between. Germline CDR1 and CDR2: ENHRY and SYGVKD. The CDR3 runs to 16 residues.

This clonotype has only a few counts. V is TRBV3-1 and J is TRBJ2-1; D gene unclear. Trimming took off 0 bases at V and 10 bases at J, with 7 bases between the two ends. The CDR3 runs 12 residues. Germline CDR1 is LGHDT and CDR2 is YNNKEL (reference sequence). The CDR3 spells CASSQDIREQFF. CDR3 nucleotides: TGTGCCAGCAGCCAAGATATCAGAGAGCAGTTCTTC.

This chain joins TRBV20-1 and TRBJ2-7, with 14 positions matching TRBD2. The CDR3 is 16 residues long. Germline lookup yields CDR1 DFQATT and CDR2 SNEGSKA (reference sequence). Losses at the gene ends were 3 bases for V and 3 bases for J; bases not matched to a gene: 7. The CDR3: CSASLPGTSGGYEQYF. The DNA of the CDR3 is TGCAGTGCTAGTCTCCCGGGGACTAGCGGGGGCTACGAGCAGTACTTC.

This clonotype was seen more than once but under ten times. The chain combines TRBV27 with TRBJ1-4, with 11 bases identical to TRBD1. V was clipped by 3 bases and J by 7 bases; unmatched bases: 7. The CDR3 is made up of 16 amino acids. The germline V gene has CDR1 MNHEY and CDR2 SMNVEV (reference sequence). CDR3 sequence reads: CASSLEGQGVVEKLFF. CDR3 sequence (DNA): TGTGCCAGCAGTTTGGAGGGACAGGGGGTAGTTGAAAAACTGTTTTTT.

This rearrangement joins TRBV19 to TRBJ1-1; D is ambiguous. The CDR3 runs to 13 residues. V was pared by 5 bases and J by 4 bases, with 11 bases between. The germline V gene has CDR1 LNHDA and CDR2 SQIVND (reference sequence). CDR3 in DNA: TGTGCCAGTAGTTACGGGCTGAGCACTGAAGCTTTCTTT. Encoded protein: CASSYGLSTEAFF.

The CDR3 region is CASSRQTGGEMNEQYF. CDR3 sequence (DNA): TGTGCCAGCAGCCGTCAAACAGGTGGTGAGATGAACGAGCAGTACTTC. V gene TRBV3-1 combines with J gene TRBJ2-7, with D perhaps matching TRBD1 (5 bases). Trimming shortened V by 4 bases and J by 5 bases, and 21 bases separated the two germline ends. Germline CDR1 LGHDT, CDR2 YNNKEL (reference sequence). The CDR3 covers 16 residues.

This clonotype was seen repeatedly, ten times or more. The chain carries TRBV5-1 and TRBJ2-2; 11 nucleotides agree with TRBD2. J was trimmed by 1 base and V by 4 bases; bases with no gene match: 6. This CDR3 comprises 17 residues. The germline V gene has CDR1 SGHRS and CDR2 YFSETQ. CDR3 DNA sequence: TGCGCCAGCAGCCCGAGAACTAGCGGGGGGAACACCGGGGAGCTGTTTTTT. Translation: CASSPRTSGGNTGELFF.

This chain uses TRBV2 with TRBJ1-2, with 7 bases matching TRBD1. Germline CDR1 and CDR2: SNHLY and FYNNEI. The CDR3 runs 15 residues. The trim removed 8 bases at V and 6 bases at J, leaving 15 bases unmatched. CDR3 loop: CASGPEGALIHGYTF. In DNA form, the CDR3 reads TGTGCCAGCGGCCCAGAGGGGGCCCTAATCCATGGCTACACCTTC.

This sequence joins TRBV3-1 and TRBJ2-1; D uncertain. CDR3 length equals 15 residues. V dropped 2 bases and J dropped 7 bases, with 15 bases sitting between them. CDR1 and CDR2 (germline): LGHDT, YNNKEL (reference sequence). The CDR3 DNA reads TGTGCCAGCAGCCAAACCATACGAGTCGAGAATGAGCAGTTCTTC. This sequence encodes CASSQTIRVENEQFF.

This clonotype occurred a few times. This chain uses TRBV18 with TRBJ2-6; no firm D call. The CDR3 runs 19 residues. The germline V gene has CDR1 KGHSH and CDR2 LQKENI. Trimming took off 3 bases at V and 0 bases at J, with 18 bases between the two ends. The chain's CDR3 is CASSPVRANPISGANVLTF. The DNA of the CDR3 is TGTGCCAGCTCACCGGTTCGGGCCAACCCGATCTCTGGGGCCAACGTCCTGACTTTC. Full variable domain (rest looked up from reference TRBV18 and TRBJ2-6): NAGVMQNPRHLVRRRGQEARLRCSPMKGHSHVYWYRQLPEEGLKFMVYLQKENIIDESGMPKERFSAEFPKEGPSILRIQQVVRGDSAAYFCASSPVRANPISGANVLTFGAGSRLTVL.

V usage is TRBV29-1 and J usage is TRBJ1-1; perhaps TRBD1 as D (5 bases). The CDR3 is 15 amino acids. Germline CDR1 is SQVTM and CDR2 is ANQGSEA. V was cut by 2 bases and J by 4 bases, with 17 bases left in between. The CDR3 DNA is TGCAGCGTTGAACCCCCCACCAACGGGGGCACTGAAGCTTTCTTT. Translation gives CSVEPPTNGGTEAFF.

This clonotype was seen a handful of times. The J gene is TRBJ2-7, the V gene TRBV27, with D unresolved. CDR1 MNHEY and CDR2 SMNVEV come from the germline V gene (reference sequence). With 5 bases removed from V and 1 base from J, the gap between germline ends came to 9 bases. There are 13 residues in the CDR3. DNA of the CDR3: TGTGCCAGCAGTCCCGTCCTATCCTACGAGCAGTACTTC. Protein: CASSPVLSYEQYF.

This clonotype was detected many times. The rearrangement links TRBV20-1 to TRBJ1-1; D not certain. This CDR3 has 13 amino acids. The V gene's germline CDR1 is DFQATT and CDR2 SNEGSKA (reference sequence). CDR3 residues: CSPETAGDTEAFF. CDR3 DNA: TGCAGCCCAGAGACCGCGGGAGACACTGAAGCTTTCTTT.